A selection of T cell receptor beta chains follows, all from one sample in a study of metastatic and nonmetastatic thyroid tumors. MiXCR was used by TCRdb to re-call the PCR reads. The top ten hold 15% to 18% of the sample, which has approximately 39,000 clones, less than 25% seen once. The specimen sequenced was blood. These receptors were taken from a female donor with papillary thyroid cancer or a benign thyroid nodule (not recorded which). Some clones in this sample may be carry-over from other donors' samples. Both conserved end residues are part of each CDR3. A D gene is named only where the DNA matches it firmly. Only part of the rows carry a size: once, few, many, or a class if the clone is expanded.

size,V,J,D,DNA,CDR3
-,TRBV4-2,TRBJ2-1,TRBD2,TGTGCCAGCATCCAAGCCCCGGGACTAGCGTACAATGAGCAGTTCTTC,CASIQAPGLAYNEQFF
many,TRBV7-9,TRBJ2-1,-,TGTGCCAGCAGCCAAACACTAGTAAATGAGCAGTTCTTC,CASSQTLVNEQFF
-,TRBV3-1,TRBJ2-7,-,TGTGCCAGCAGCCAGTTGGGGGGCGGCTACGAGCAGTACTTC,CASSQLGGGYEQYF
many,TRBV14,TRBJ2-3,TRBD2,TGTGCCAGCAGCCAACTTAGCGGGTCGGCTAGCACAGATACGCAGTATTTT,CASSQLSGSASTDTQYF
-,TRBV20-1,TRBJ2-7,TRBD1,TGCAGTGCTAGACAGACAGGGCTAAAAACCTACGAGCAGTACTTC,CSARQTGLKTYEQYF
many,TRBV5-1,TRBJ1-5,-,TGCGCCAGCAGCCGGGACGGCCGCAATCAGCCCCAGCATTTT,CASSRDGRNQPQHF
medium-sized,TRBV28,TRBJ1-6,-,TGTGCCAGCACCCCGACAAGAAATAATTCACCCCTCCACTTT,CASTPTRNNSPLHF
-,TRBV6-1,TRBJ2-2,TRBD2,TGTGCCAGCAGGCAAACTAGCGGGAGTGTTGACACCGTGGAGCTGTTTTTT,CASRQTSGSVDTVELFF
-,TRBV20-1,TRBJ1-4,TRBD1,TGCAGTGCTCCGGGACAGCTTAATGAAAAACTGTTTTTT,CSAPGQLNEKLFF
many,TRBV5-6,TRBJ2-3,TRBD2,TGTGCCAGCAGCTATTATCGCGGGAGTGGCACAGATACGCAGTATTTT,CASSYYRGSGTDTQYF
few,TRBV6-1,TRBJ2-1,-,TGTGCCAGCAGCCGCCCCAGGGGTGATCAGTTCTTC,CASSRPRGDQFF
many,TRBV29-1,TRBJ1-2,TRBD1,TGCAGCGTTGTGGCGACAGGGGCCCGTGGCTACACCTTC,CSVVATGARGYTF
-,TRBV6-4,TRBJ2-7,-,TGTGCCAGCAGAACCCGGATGGCCTACGAGCAGTACTTC,CASRTRMAYEQYF
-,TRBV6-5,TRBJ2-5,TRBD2,TGTGCCAGCAGTACCGACGGGGGGGATCGAGAGACCCAGTACTTC,CASSTDGGDRETQYF
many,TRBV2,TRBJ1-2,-,TGTGCCAGCAGGGGCTCGGAAAAGGGGATCTATGGCTACACCTTC,CASRGSEKGIYGYTF
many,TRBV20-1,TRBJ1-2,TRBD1,TGCAGTGCTAGGGCACGTACCGGGACAGGGGGAAGGGGCTACACCTTC,CSARARTGTGGRGYTF
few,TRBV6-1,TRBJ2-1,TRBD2,TGTGCCAGCACCCCTAGCGGGAGTATTATAGAGCAGTTCTTC,CASTPSGSIIEQFF
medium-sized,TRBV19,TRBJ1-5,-,TGTGCCAGTGTCCCCTCGGGGGGCGGCCAGCCCCAGCATTTT,CASVPSGGGQPQHF
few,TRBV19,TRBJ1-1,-,TGTGCCAGTAGTGCCTTACAGGGACTAGGGAACACTGAAGCTTTCTTT,CASSALQGLGNTEAFF
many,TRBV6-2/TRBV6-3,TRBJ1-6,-,TGTGCCAGCAGTTACCCAGACCCGGTAGAAAGATCACCCCTCCACTTT,CASSYPDPVERSPLHF
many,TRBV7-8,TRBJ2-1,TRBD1,TGTGCCAGCAGCGTCTCAGGGGGCGCTAACAATGAGCAGTTCTTC,CASSVSGGANNEQFF
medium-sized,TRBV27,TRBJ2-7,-,TGTGCCAGCAGTTTTTCAGTTACCTACGAGCAGTACTTC,CASSFSVTYEQYF
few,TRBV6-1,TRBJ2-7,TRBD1,TGTGCCACGGACAGGGGTGTCAACGAGCAGTACTTC,CATDRGVNEQYF
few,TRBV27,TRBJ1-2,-,TGTGCCAGCAGTTTATCCGCACTGACATATGGATACACCTTC,CASSLSALTYGYTF
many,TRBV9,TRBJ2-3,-,TGTGCCAGCAATGTTGCCCCCACAGATACGCAGTATTTT,CASNVAPTDTQYF
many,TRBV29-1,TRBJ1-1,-,TGCAGCTCCCGGATCGCACGTGAAGCTTTCTTT,CSSRIAREAFF
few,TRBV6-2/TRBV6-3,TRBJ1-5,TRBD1,TGTGCCAGCAGTCCCGGACAGGAAAACAATCAGCCCCAGCATTTT,CASSPGQENNQPQHF
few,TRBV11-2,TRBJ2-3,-,TGTGCCAGCAGACTCCAAGCCGGAGGGTCTACAGATACGCAGTATTTT,CASRLQAGGSTDTQYF
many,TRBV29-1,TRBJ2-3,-,TGCAGCGTTAGCAGGGGCCGCACAGATACGCAGTATTTT,CSVSRGRTDTQYF
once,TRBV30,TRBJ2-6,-,TGTGCCTGGAGCCTAGGAGGTGGGGCCAACGTCCTGACTTTC,CAWSLGGGANVLTF
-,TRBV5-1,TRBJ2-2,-,TGCGCCAGCAGGGTAATAGCGGATAACACGGGGGAGCTGTTTTTT,CASRVIADNTGELFF
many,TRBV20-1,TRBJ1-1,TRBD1,TGCAGTGCTAGAGGTTTTGGGGACAGGGCCGCTGAAGCTTTCTTT,CSARGFGDRAAEAFF
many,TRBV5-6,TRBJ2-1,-,TGTGCCAGCAGCTTGGCGAACAATGAGCAGTTCTTC,CASSLANNEQFF
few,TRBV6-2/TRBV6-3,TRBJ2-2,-,TGTGCCAGCAGTTACGCCTTAGCCGGGGAGCTGTTTTTT,CASSYALAGELFF
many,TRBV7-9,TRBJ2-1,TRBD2,TGTGCCAGCAGCGAGACTAGCTCGGGAGAGCAGTTCTTC,CASSETSSGEQFF
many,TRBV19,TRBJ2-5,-,TGTGCCAGTAGGGAGGGACAGACCCAGTACTTC,CASREGQTQYF
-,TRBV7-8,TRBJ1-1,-,TGTGCCAGCAGCTTAAAGGGGTGGGCCAGTACCGAACCTACTGAATCTTTCTTT,CASSLKGWASTEPTESFF
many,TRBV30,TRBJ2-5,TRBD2,TGTGCCTGGAGTGTAGGTTCCGGGGGGCAAGAGACCCAGTACTTC,CAWSVGSGGQETQYF
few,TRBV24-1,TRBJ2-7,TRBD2,TGTGCCACCAGTGACCCCACTAGCGGGAGGTACGAGCAGTACTTC,CATSDPTSGRYEQYF
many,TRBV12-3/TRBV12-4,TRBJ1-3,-,TGTGCCAGCATCCAGGGTTCTTCTGGAAACACCATATATTTT,CASIQGSSGNTIYF
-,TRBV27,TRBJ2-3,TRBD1,TGTGCCAGCATTTTGACAGGGGGCTTTACGCATACGCAGTATTTT,CASILTGGFTHTQYF
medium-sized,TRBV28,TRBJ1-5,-,TGTGCCAGCAGTACCCACCCTCAGCCCCAGCATTTT,CASSTHPQPQHF
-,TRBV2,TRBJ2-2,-,TGTGCCAGCATAGGGGGGACAGTGGGCGCCGGGGAGCTGTTTTTT,CASIGGTVGAGELFF
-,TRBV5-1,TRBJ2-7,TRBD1,TGCGCCAGCAGCGAGGGACAGGGGACCTACGAGCAGTACTTC,CASSEGQGTYEQYF
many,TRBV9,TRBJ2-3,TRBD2,TGTGCCAGCAGCGTATGGGAGGGGACAGATACGCAGTATTTT,CASSVWEGTDTQYF
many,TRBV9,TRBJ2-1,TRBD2,TGTGCCAGCAGCTCGTCCGGGACTAGCAACAATGAGCAGTTCTTC,CASSSSGTSNNEQFF
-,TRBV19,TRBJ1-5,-,TGTGCCAGTAGTATGAAGCCTTTCACGGCCCAGCATTTT,CASSMKPFTAQHF
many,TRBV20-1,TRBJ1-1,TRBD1,TGCAGTGCTAAAAACCGACAGGGGGCGGCAGAAGCTTTCTTT,CSAKNRQGAAEAFF
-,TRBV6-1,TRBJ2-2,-,TGTGCCAGCCCGATGGCAGTGGTCACCGGTGAGCTGTTTTTT,CASPMAVVTGELFF
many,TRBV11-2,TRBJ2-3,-,TGTGCCAGCAGCCTTCTAGCTGGGACAGATACGCAGTATTTT,CASSLLAGTDTQYF